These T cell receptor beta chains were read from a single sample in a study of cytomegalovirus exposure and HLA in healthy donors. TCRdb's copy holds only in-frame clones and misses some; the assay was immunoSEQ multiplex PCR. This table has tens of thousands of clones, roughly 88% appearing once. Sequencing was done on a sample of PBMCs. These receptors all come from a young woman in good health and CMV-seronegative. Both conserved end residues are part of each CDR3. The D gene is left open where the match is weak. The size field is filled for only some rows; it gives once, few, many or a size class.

CDR3 protein: CASSPPGGLMNTEAFF
CDR3 DNA: TGTGCCAGCAGCCCTCCGGGGGGCCTAATGAACACTGAAGCTTTCTTT
D gene: .
clone size: once
J gene: TRBJ1-1
V gene: TRBV5-4

CDR3 protein: CASRAGLKIPRTSGRAPSTDTQYF
CDR3 DNA: TGTGCCAGTAGAGCGGGCTTAAAGATCCCGCGGACTAGCGGGAGGGCCCCTAGCACAGATACGCAGTATTTT
D gene: .
clone size: .
J gene: TRBJ2-3
V gene: TRBV21-1

CDR3 protein: CASSLKGAANTGELFF
CDR3 DNA: TGCGCCAGCAGCTTGAAAGGGGCAGCGAACACCGGGGAGCTGTTTTTT
D gene: .
clone size: .
J gene: TRBJ2-2
V gene: TRBV5-1

CDR3 protein: CASRGQGGYEQYF
CDR3 DNA: TGTGCCAGCAGGGGACAGGGGGGCTACGAGCAGTACTTC
D gene: TRBD1
clone size: few
J gene: TRBJ2-7
V gene: TRBV2

CDR3 protein: CASSVYLAGGTDTQYF
CDR3 DNA: TGTGCCAGCAGCGTATACCTAGCGGGGGGAACAGATACGCAGTATTTT
D gene: TRBD2
clone size: once
J gene: TRBJ2-3
V gene: TRBV5-6

CDR3 protein: CASSPLAAQETQYF
CDR3 DNA: TGTGCCAGTAGTCCGTTAGCGGCACAAGAGACCCAGTACTTC
D gene: .
clone size: .
J gene: TRBJ2-5
V gene: TRBV19

CDR3 protein: CASSLARVTGGGAEAFF
CDR3 DNA: TGTGCCAGCAGCTTAGCAAGGGTGACAGGCGGGGGGGCTGAAGCTTTCTTT
D gene: .
clone size: .
J gene: TRBJ1-1
V gene: TRBV7-2

CDR3 protein: CASKFSGEINQPQHF
CDR3 DNA: TGCGCCAGCAAGTTTTCAGGGGAAATCAATCAGCCCCAGCATTTT
D gene: .
clone size: .
J gene: TRBJ1-5
V gene: TRBV10-1

CDR3 protein: CASSSQRDRGGLTEAFF
CDR3 DNA: TGCGCCAGCAGCTCGCAGAGGGACAGGGGAGGCCTCACTGAAGCTTTCTTT
D gene: TRBD1
clone size: .
J gene: TRBJ1-1
V gene: TRBV5-1

CDR3 protein: CASSFAGGYNEQFF
CDR3 DNA: TGTGCCAGCAGTTTTGCGGGAGGGTACAATGAGCAGTTCTTC
D gene: TRBD2
clone size: once
J gene: TRBJ2-1
V gene: TRBV27

CDR3 protein: CASSHDRYTQYF
CDR3 DNA: TGCGCCAGCAGCCACGATAGATATACGCAGTATTTT
D gene: .
clone size: .
J gene: TRBJ2-3
V gene: TRBV4-3

CDR3 protein: CASSQDLAAGGTYNEQFF
CDR3 DNA: TGCGCCAGCAGCCAAGATCTGGCGGCAGGGGGGACCTACAATGAGCAGTTCTTC
D gene: .
clone size: once
J gene: TRBJ2-1
V gene: TRBV4-1

CDR3 protein: CASSSGGRANTEAFF
CDR3 DNA: TGTGCCAGCAGCTCAGGGGGCCGAGCTAACACTGAAGCTTTCTTT
D gene: TRBD1
clone size: .
J gene: TRBJ1-1
V gene: TRBV7-6

CDR3 protein: CASSLAEGRGSSYEQYF
CDR3 DNA: TGTGCCAGCAGCTTAGCAGAAGGACGGGGGAGCTCCTACGAGCAGTACTTC
D gene: .
clone size: once
J gene: TRBJ2-7
V gene: TRBV13

CDR3 protein: CASTQTSGSSYEQYF
CDR3 DNA: TGTGCCAGCACCCAGACTAGCGGGAGCTCCTACGAGCAGTACTTC
D gene: TRBD2
clone size: few
J gene: TRBJ2-7
V gene: TRBV6-6

CDR3 protein: CASSFTGPYSNQPQHF
CDR3 DNA: TGCGCCAGCAGCTTCACAGGGCCTTATAGCAATCAGCCCCAGCATTTT
D gene: .
clone size: .
J gene: TRBJ1-5
V gene: TRBV5-1

CDR3 protein: CASSEPQGGFTF
CDR3 DNA: TGCGCCAGCAGTGAACCACAGGGGGGTTTCACCTTC
D gene: TRBD1
clone size: .
J gene: TRBJ1-2
V gene: TRBV10-1

CDR3 protein: CASSLGGTATYEQYF
CDR3 DNA: TGCGCCAGCAGCTTGGGCGGGACGGCTACCTACGAGCAGTACTTC
D gene: .
clone size: .
J gene: TRBJ2-7
V gene: TRBV5-1

CDR3 protein: CASSYRSRDRGGGYTF
CDR3 DNA: TGTGCCAGCAGCTATCGGTCCCGGGACAGGGGCGGTGGCTACACCTTC
D gene: TRBD1
clone size: .
J gene: TRBJ1-2
V gene: TRBV5-6

CDR3 protein: CASSARQGGYGYTF
CDR3 DNA: TGTGCCAGCAGCGCCAGACAGGGCGGCTATGGCTACACCTTC
D gene: TRBD1
clone size: .
J gene: TRBJ1-2
V gene: TRBV9

CDR3 protein: CASSLVGLAGLDSYNEQFF
CDR3 DNA: TGTGCCAGCAGCTTAGTTGGACTAGCGGGGCTGGACTCCTACAATGAGCAGTTCTTC
D gene: TRBD2
clone size: .
J gene: TRBJ2-1
V gene: TRBV13

CDR3 protein: CASSQEAQYNQPQHF
CDR3 DNA: TGCGCCAGCAGCCAAGAGGCTCAGTACAATCAGCCCCAGCATTTT
D gene: .
clone size: .
J gene: TRBJ1-5
V gene: TRBV4-1

CDR3 protein: CASSLNSGGTDTQYF
CDR3 DNA: TGTGCCAGCAGCTTAAACTCCGGAGGCACAGATACGCAGTATTTT
D gene: .
clone size: .
J gene: TRBJ2-3
V gene: TRBV7-3

CDR3 protein: CASSLPGDYYEQYF
CDR3 DNA: TGTGCCAGCAGCTTACCAGGGGATTACTACGAGCAGTACTTC
D gene: .
clone size: .
J gene: TRBJ2-7
V gene: TRBV11-2

CDR3 protein: CAISVADRLLNEQYF
CDR3 DNA: TGTGCCATCAGTGTGGCAGACCGACTCCTAAACGAGCAGTACTTC
D gene: .
clone size: .
J gene: TRBJ2-7
V gene: TRBV10-3

CDR3 protein: CASSPGASGRFAYEQYF
CDR3 DNA: TGTGCCAGCAGCCCCGGGGCTAGCGGGAGGTTCGCCTACGAGCAGTACTTC
D gene: TRBD2
clone size: .
J gene: TRBJ2-7
V gene: TRBV9

CDR3 protein: CASSEIAGGPYNEQFF
CDR3 DNA: TGTGCCAGCAGTGAAATAGCGGGAGGGCCCTACAATGAGCAGTTCTTC
D gene: TRBD2
clone size: .
J gene: TRBJ2-1
V gene: TRBV6-1

CDR3 protein: CASSWGQGARGYTF
CDR3 DNA: TGTGCCAGCAGTTGGGGACAGGGGGCGCGTGGCTACACCTTC
D gene: TRBD1
clone size: .
J gene: TRBJ1-2
V gene: TRBV6-6

CDR3 protein: CASSESRTGGARTGELFF
CDR3 DNA: TGCGCCAGCAGTGAGTCCCGGACAGGGGGCGCCCGCACCGGGGAGCTGTTTTTT
D gene: TRBD1
clone size: .
J gene: TRBJ2-2
V gene: TRBV10-1

CDR3 protein: CASSLAAVDTQYF
CDR3 DNA: TGTGCCAGCAGCTTAGCGGCAGTAGATACGCAGTATTTT
D gene: .
clone size: few
J gene: TRBJ2-3
V gene: TRBV7-9

CDR3 protein: CASSLRGTVNTGELFF
CDR3 DNA: TGTGCCAGCAGCTTAAGGGGGACAGTTAACACCGGGGAGCTGTTTTTT
D gene: TRBD1
clone size: .
J gene: TRBJ2-2
V gene: TRBV7-7

CDR3 protein: CASSFFRTDTQYF
CDR3 DNA: TGTGCCAGCAGTTTCTTCCGCACAGATACGCAGTATTTT
D gene: .
clone size: .
J gene: TRBJ2-3
V gene: TRBV28

CDR3 protein: CASSPSTGIDGYTF
CDR3 DNA: TGTGCCAGCAGCCCATCGACAGGGATAGATGGCTACACCTTC
D gene: TRBD1
clone size: .
J gene: TRBJ1-2
V gene: TRBV11-2

CDR3 protein: CASSEAGGIVNQPQHF
CDR3 DNA: TGTGCCAGCAGTGAAGCAGGGGGCATAGTCAATCAGCCCCAGCATTTT
D gene: TRBD1
clone size: .
J gene: TRBJ1-5
V gene: TRBV2

CDR3 protein: CASRIGTDYGYTF
CDR3 DNA: TGTGCCAGCAGAATAGGGACAGACTATGGCTACACCTTC
D gene: TRBD1
clone size: .
J gene: TRBJ1-2
V gene: TRBV28

CDR3 protein: CASSRSRGYGYTF
CDR3 DNA: TGTGCCAGCAGCCGAAGCCGGGGCTATGGCTACACCTTC
D gene: .
clone size: .
J gene: TRBJ1-2
V gene: TRBV28

CDR3 protein: CASSEWGLAQETQYF
CDR3 DNA: TGTGCCAGCAGCGAATGGGGGCTAGCTCAAGAGACCCAGTACTTC
D gene: .
clone size: .
J gene: TRBJ2-5
V gene: TRBV7-2

CDR3 protein: CASSRTVGASYEQYF
CDR3 DNA: TGTGCCAGCAGCCGAACAGTAGGGGCTTCCTACGAGCAGTACTTC
D gene: .
clone size: .
J gene: TRBJ2-7
V gene: TRBV7-2

CDR3 protein: CASSRDSFYNEQFF
CDR3 DNA: TGCGCCAGCAGCAGGGACAGTTTCTACAATGAGCAGTTCTTC
D gene: TRBD1
clone size: .
J gene: TRBJ2-1
V gene: TRBV5-1

CDR3 protein: CASSQDLFQPQHF
CDR3 DNA: TGCGCCAGCAGCCAAGATCTATTCCAGCCCCAGCATTTT
D gene: .
clone size: .
J gene: TRBJ1-5
V gene: TRBV4-1

CDR3 protein: CASSRWFSSQSRANVLTF
CDR3 DNA: TGTGCCAGCAGCCGCTGGTTTTCCTCACAAAGTCGGGCCAACGTCCTGACTTTC
D gene: .
clone size: .
J gene: TRBJ2-6
V gene: TRBV7-4

CDR3 protein: CASSLRSSYNEQFF
CDR3 DNA: TGCGCCAGCAGCTTGAGGAGCTCCTACAATGAGCAGTTCTTC
D gene: .
clone size: .
J gene: TRBJ2-1
V gene: TRBV5-1

CDR3 protein: CASSTLSGSSYNEQFF
CDR3 DNA: TGTGCCAGCAGCACACTAAGCGGGAGCTCCTACAATGAGCAGTTCTTC
D gene: TRBD2
clone size: .
J gene: TRBJ2-1
V gene: TRBV11-3

CDR3 protein: CASRPGTEETQYF
CDR3 DNA: TGCGCCAGCCGCCCAGGGACAGAAGAGACCCAGTACTTC
D gene: TRBD1
clone size: .
J gene: TRBJ2-5
V gene: TRBV5-1

CDR3 protein: CASSFAGASTDTQYF
CDR3 DNA: TGTGCCAGCAGTTTCGCAGGGGCCAGCACAGATACGCAGTATTTT
D gene: .
clone size: .
J gene: TRBJ2-3
V gene: TRBV28

CDR3 protein: CASCRDNRETQYF
CDR3 DNA: TGTGCCAGCTGCAGGGACAACAGAGAGACCCAGTACTTC
D gene: .
clone size: .
J gene: TRBJ2-5
V gene: TRBV2

CDR3 protein: CASSGSTDTQYF
CDR3 DNA: TGCGCCAGCAGCGGCAGCACAGATACGCAGTATTTT
D gene: .
clone size: .
J gene: TRBJ2-3
V gene: TRBV5-1

CDR3 protein: CASGRASGELFF
CDR3 DNA: TGTGCTAGCGGGAGGGCCAGCGGGGAGCTGTTTTTT
D gene: TRBD2
clone size: .
J gene: TRBJ2-2
V gene: TRBV7-7

CDR3 protein: CASRGQPAFMNTEAFF
CDR3 DNA: TGTGCCAGCAGGGGACAGCCAGCATTCATGAACACTGAAGCTTTCTTT
D gene: TRBD1
clone size: .
J gene: TRBJ1-1
V gene: TRBV28

CDR3 protein: CASGVSGSSYNEQFF
CDR3 DNA: TGCGCCAGCGGAGTTAGCGGGAGCTCCTACAATGAGCAGTTCTTC
D gene: TRBD2
clone size: .
J gene: TRBJ2-1
V gene: TRBV5-1

CDR3 protein: CASSQERSGAEQYF
CDR3 DNA: TGTGCCAGCAGCCAAGAGAGAAGCGGGGCCGAGCAGTACTTC
D gene: TRBD2
clone size: .
J gene: TRBJ2-7
V gene: TRBV14

CDR3 protein: CASSPATGENEQFF
CDR3 DNA: TGTGCCAGCAGCCCGGCCACAGGGGAAAATGAGCAGTTCTTC
D gene: TRBD1
clone size: .
J gene: TRBJ2-1
V gene: TRBV7-7

CDR3 protein: CASSDGTADTQYF
CDR3 DNA: TGTGCCAGCAGTGATGGTACGGCAGATACGCAGTATTTT
D gene: .
clone size: medium-sized
J gene: TRBJ2-3
V gene: TRBV2

CDR3 protein: CASSPTDYGYTF
CDR3 DNA: TGCGCCAGCAGCCCGACAGACTATGGCTACACCTTC
D gene: .
clone size: .
J gene: TRBJ1-2
V gene: TRBV5-1

CDR3 protein: CASSLSGIRDTQYF
CDR3 DNA: TGTGCCAGCAGCCTTAGCGGGATTAGGGATACGCAGTATTTT
D gene: TRBD2
clone size: .
J gene: TRBJ2-3
V gene: TRBV14

CDR3 protein: CASSGGPNEQFF
CDR3 DNA: TGTGCCAGCAGCGGGGGCCCAAATGAGCAGTTCTTC
D gene: .
clone size: .
J gene: TRBJ2-1
V gene: TRBV21-1

CDR3 protein: CASSLAAGKKTQYF
CDR3 DNA: TGTGCCAGCAGCTTGGCGGCAGGGAAAAAGACCCAGTACTTC
D gene: .
clone size: .
J gene: TRBJ2-5
V gene: TRBV5-6

CDR3 protein: CASGSDVGTGFRAEQFF
CDR3 DNA: TGTGCTAGTGGCTCCGACGTGGGGACAGGGTTCCGCGCTGAGCAGTTCTTC
D gene: TRBD1
clone size: .
J gene: TRBJ2-1
V gene: TRBV12-5